The 18 T cell receptor beta chains listed next were all sequenced from one sample in a study of T cell responses to AZD1222 COVID-19 vaccine. Data came from immunoSEQ multiplex PCR; TCRdb stores just in-frame clones and leaves some out. The sample holds around 150,000 clones, around 87% seen once. The sample consisted of peripheral blood, taken 28 days after the second AZD1222 dose. These TCRs come from an adult who received the AZD1222 COVID-19 vaccine.

This CDR3 is CASSLVLAGDQETQYF. CDR3 DNA: TGTGCCAGCAGTTTAGTGCTAGCGGGGGACCAAGAGACCCAGTACTTC. This chain links TRBV27 with TRBJ2-5; TRBD2 aligns across 10 bases. This CDR3 spans 16 amino acids. CDR1 and CDR2 from the germline V gene are MNHEY and SMNVEV (reference sequence). V shed 2 bases and J 0 bases; nucleotides not matched to a gene: 3.

The chain links TRBV3-1 (or the pseudogene TRBV3-2) to TRBJ2-3; the D gene could be TRBD1 or TRBD2 (5 bases each). Germline CDR1 reads LGHDT; CDR2 reads YNNKEL (reference sequence). The V gene lost 1 base and the J gene lost 4 bases, with 15 bases spanning the gap. The length of the CDR3 is 16 residues. The CDR3 spells CASSQGPGSLSDTQYF. CDR3 sequence (DNA): TGTGCCAGCAGCCAAGGACCAGGGAGTTTATCAGATACGCAGTATTTT.

The DNA for the CDR3 is TGTGCCAGCAGTGACTACGGGACGGCGCCTGGAAACACCATATATTTT. Its protein is CASSDYGTAPGNTIYF. The chain joins TRBV2 to TRBJ1-3, with TRBD1 as a possible D gene (5 bases). Per the germline V gene, CDR1 is SNHLY and CDR2 is FYNNEI. There are 16 residues in the CDR3. The ends were cut back, 3 bases at V and 2 bases at J, with 14 bases in the middle.

CDR3 sequence: CASSPDHRGPSNQPQHF. For the CDR3, the DNA is TGCGCCAGCAGTCCTGACCACAGGGGCCCTAGCAATCAGCCCCAGCATTTT. The genes are TRBV23-1 and TRBJ1-5; 7 nucleotides match TRBD1. TRBV23-1 is annotated as an ORF whose role is uncertain. J lost 0 bases, V lost 4 bases, and 9 bases had no gene match. The CDR3 runs to 17 residues.

This sequence joins TRBV19 and TRBJ1-1; 9 bases map to TRBD1. Germline V CDR1 and CDR2: LNHDA, SQIVND (reference sequence). CDR3 size: 14 residues. J lost 2 bases, V lost 4 bases, and 2 bases had no gene match. The CDR3 region is CASSTDRGNTEAFF. In DNA, the CDR3 is TGTGCCAGTAGTACGGACAGGGGAAACACTGAAGCTTTCTTT. Looking up the rest from reference TRBV19 and TRBJ1-1 gives the full variable domain: DGGITQSPKYLFRKEGQNVTLSCEQNLNHDAMYWYRQDPGQGLRLIYYSQIVNDFQKGDIAEGYSVSREKKESFPLTVTSAQKNPTAFYLCASSTDRGNTEAFFGQGTRLTVV.

This clone has a single count. This sequence joins TRBV9 and TRBJ2-7; D unresolved. Trimming removed 0 bases at V and 4 bases at J, with 8 bases between. Germline V gene data show CDR1 as SGDLS and CDR2 as YYNGEE. This CDR3 is 13 amino acids long. This CDR3 is CASSVDPGYEQYF. The CDR3 region has the DNA TGTGCCAGCAGCGTAGACCCAGGTTACGAGCAGTACTTC. The full variable domain, rest sourced from reference TRBV9 and TRBJ2-7, is DSGVTQTPKHLITATGQRVTLRCSPRSGDLSVYWYQQSLDQGLQFLIQYYNGEERAKGNILERFSAQQFPDLHSELNLSSLELGDSALYFCASSVDPGYEQYFGPGTRLTVT.

The chain carries TRBV5-6 and TRBJ2-5; 7 nucleotides match TRBD2. Germline CDR1 and CDR2: SGHDT and YYEEEE. The CDR3 contains 16 residues. J was trimmed by 1 base and V by 1 base; bases with no gene match: 7. The CDR3 coding sequence is TGTGCCAGCAGCTTGTCGCGGGGAGGGGCCCAAGAGACCCAGTACTTC. This gives the protein CASSLSRGGAQETQYF.

CDR3 DNA: TGCGCCAGCAGCTTGGTGGGACAGGGAAGCCCTCCCTATGGCTACACCTTC. The encoded protein is CASSLVGQGSPPYGYTF. The V call is TRBV5-1, the J call TRBJ1-2, with 9 bases aligning to TRBD1. Germline CDR1 is SGHRS and CDR2 is YFSETQ. The length of the CDR3 is 17 residues. Germline trimming cut 0 bases from V and 4 bases from J; bases unmatched to any gene: 10. Together with reference TRBV5-1 and TRBJ1-2, the CDR3 gives the full variable domain: KAGVTQTPRYLIKTRGQQVTLSCSPISGHRSVSWYQQTPGQGLQFLFEYFSETQRNKGNFPGRFSGRQFSNSRSEMNVSTLELGDSALYLCASSLVGQGSPPYGYTFGSGTRLTVV.

The genes are TRBV27 and TRBJ2-4; D perhaps matches TRBD1 (6 bases). In germline, CDR1 is MNHEY, CDR2 SMNVEV (reference sequence). Deletions cut 9 bases from V and 0 bases from J, with 18 bases between. CDR3 length: 16 residues. The CDR3 nucleotides read TGTGCCAGTTCAAAGAACGGACAGCTAGCCAAAAACATTCAGTACTTC. Amino acids: CASSKNGQLAKNIQYF.

The chain employs TRBV7-8 and TRBJ1-6; D may be TRBD1 (5 bases). Trimming removed 1 base at V and 8 bases at J, with 9 bases between. Germline CDR1 reads SGHVS; CDR2 reads FQNEAQ. The CDR3 extends over 14 amino acids. CDR3 in amino acids: CASSLVQGYSPLHF. The DNA of the CDR3 is TGTGCCAGCAGCTTAGTTCAGGGCTATTCACCCCTCCACTTT.

This clone has just one count. The rearrangement joins TRBV18 to TRBJ2-7, with D tentatively TRBD2 (7 bases). The CDR3 sequence is 15 residues long. Germline loops: CDR1 KGHSH, CDR2 LQKENI. V dropped 6 bases and J dropped 2 bases, with 17 bases sitting between them. The CDR3 nucleotides are TGTGCCAGCTCGGGGGGGCTAGCGGCCACCTACGAGCAGTACTTC. Translated, it gives CASSGGLAATYEQYF.

In its sample, this clone was seen once. The chain uses TRBV21-1 and TRBJ2-7; the table's D call, TRBD2, was not checked against the DNA. TRBV21-1 is annotated as a pseudogene. CDR3 length equals 12 residues. CDR3 nucleotides: TGTGCCAGCACCTTACCGATAGAAACCCCGTACTTC. It specifies CASTLPIETPYF.

This chain joins TRBV3-1 (or the pseudogene TRBV3-2) and TRBJ2-2, with D unclear. This CDR3 contains 15 residues. The ends were cut back, 0 bases at V and 5 bases at J, with 10 bases in the middle. CDR1 is LGHDT and CDR2 is YNNKEL in the germline V gene (reference sequence). The CDR3 nucleotides read TGTGCCAGCAGCCAAGATGGCGGCCCAACCGGGGAGCTGTTTTTT. It specifies CASSQDGGPTGELFF.

The chain recombines TRBV4-1 with TRBJ2-5; D remains unclear. Trimming pared 1 base from V and 5 bases from J, leaving 11 bases between. Germline V gene lookup returns CDR1 MGHRA and CDR2 YSYEKL. The CDR3 is made up of 14 amino acids. The CDR3 spells CASSQVARAETQYF. CDR3 sequence (DNA): TGCGCCAGCAGCCAAGTAGCTAGGGCGGAGACCCAGTACTTC.

The chain recombines TRBV11-3 with TRBJ2-1, with 10 bases that match TRBD2. Trimming removed 4 bases from V and 5 bases from J; junction bases left unmatched: 8. Germline V gives CDR1 SGHNT, CDR2 YENEEA. The CDR3 is 16 residues long. CDR3 in DNA: TGTGCCAGCAGCTCCCGGCAGCGGGGGGGCCACAATGAGCAGTTCTTC. This encodes CASSSRQRGGHNEQFF. Using reference TRBV11-3 and TRBJ2-1 for the parts outside the CDR3, the full variable domain is EAGVVQSPRYKIIEKKQPVAFWCNPISGHNTLYWYLQNLGQGPELLIRYENEEAVDDSQLPKDRFSAERLKGVDSTLKIQPAELGDSAVYLCASSSRQRGGHNEQFFGPGTRLTVL.

V usage is TRBV21-1 and J usage is TRBJ2-3; the table's D call, TRBD1, was not checked against the DNA. TRBV21-1 is an annotated pseudogene. The CDR3 length is 16 residues. This CDR3 reads CASRRWTGMSTDTQYF. CDR3 in DNA: TGTGCCAGCAGACGCTGGACAGGGATGAGTACAGATACGCAGTATTTT.

The CDR3 bases are TGTGCCAGCGTTGGCTACCCTTTAGCGGGGGGCTCGGATACGCAGTATTTT. Translation gives CASVGYPLAGGSDTQYF. The chain joins TRBV7-2 to TRBJ2-3; 10 positions match TRBD2. Germline V gene data show CDR1 as SGHTA and CDR2 as FQGNSA. V shed 8 bases and J 6 bases; nucleotides not matched to a gene: 17. The length of the CDR3 is 17 residues.

The chain employs TRBV6-2 or TRBV6-3 and TRBJ2-5; tentatively, D is TRBD2 (6 bases). Trimming removed 6 bases from V and 3 bases from J, with 14 bases in between. The CDR3 is 14 residues long. Looked up from germline, CDR1 is MNHEY and CDR2 is SVGEGT. The DNA of the CDR3 is TGTGCCAGCAGCCGACTAGTTTTCAAAGAGACCCAGTACTTC. Its translation is CASSRLVFKETQYF.